Listed below are T cell receptor beta chains from one sample, sequenced in a study of T cell responses to AZD1222 COVID-19 vaccine. Libraries were prepared by immunoSEQ multiplex PCR; TCRdb keeps only in-frame clonotypes and omits some of them. The sample lists around 110,000 clones, roughly 92% occurring once. This material consisted of peripheral blood, taken on day 0 of AZD1222 vaccination. The receptors come from an adult in good health. Both conserved end residues are part of each CDR3. Each record gives: J gene, CDR3 length, clone size, V gene, D gene, CDR3 DNA, CDR3 protein. D genes are given only for firm matches. Part of the rows lack a size; the others show once, few, many or a class for expanded clones.

J: TRBJ1-2
length: 13
size: .
V: TRBV30
D: .
DNA: TGTGCCTGGAGTGAGACAGTTCTGTATGGCTACACCTTC
CDR3: CAWSETVLYGYTF

J: TRBJ2-7
length: 12
size: .
V: TRBV2
D: .
DNA: TGTGCCAGCAGGGCTGGGTCCTACGAGCAGTACTTC
CDR3: CASRAGSYEQYF

J: TRBJ1-1
length: 15
size: .
V: TRBV3-1/TRBV3-2
D: .
DNA: TGTGCCAGCAGCCAAGTTCCCCCTTTAAGGGCTGAAGCTTTCTTT
CDR3: CASSQVPPLRAEAFF

J: TRBJ2-5
length: 13
size: .
V: TRBV18
D: .
DNA: TGTGCCAGCTCACGGGAGGTTCAGGAGACCCAGTACTTC
CDR3: CASSREVQETQYF

J: TRBJ1-5
length: 17
size: once
V: TRBV4-1
D: TRBD1
DNA: TGCGCCAGCAGCCAAGGTTCCGGGACAGGGGACAATCAGCCCCAGCATTTT
CDR3: CASSQGSGTGDNQPQHF

J: TRBJ1-4
length: 15
size: .
V: TRBV5-1
D: TRBD1
DNA: TGCGCCAGCAGCTGGGGACAGGGAACTAATGAAAAACTGTTTTTT
CDR3: CASSWGQGTNEKLFF

J: TRBJ2-3
length: 13
size: .
V: TRBV3-1/TRBV3-2
D: .
DNA: TGTGCCAGCAGCCAGCGGGGCACAGATACGCAGTATTTT
CDR3: CASSQRGTDTQYF

J: TRBJ2-4
length: 15
size: .
V: TRBV6-5
D: TRBD1
DNA: TGTGCCAGCAGTTACTCGTCAGGGGGCCAAAACATTCAGTACTTC
CDR3: CASSYSSGGQNIQYF

J: TRBJ1-4
length: 13
size: .
V: TRBV12-3/TRBV12-4
D: .
DNA: TGTGCCAGCAGCCGACAGATTAATGAAAAACTGTTTTTT
CDR3: CASSRQINEKLFF

J: TRBJ1-5
length: 16
size: .
V: TRBV18
D: TRBD1
DNA: TGTGCCAGCTCACCATCCTCGACAGGGTGGCAACAGCCCCAGCATTTT
CDR3: CASSPSSTGWQQPQHF

J: TRBJ2-5
length: 17
size: .
V: TRBV11-3
D: .
DNA: TGTGCCAGCAGCTTAGATTGTCTAGGGGCGAACCAAGAGACCCAGTACTTC
CDR3: CASSLDCLGANQETQYF

J: TRBJ1-2
length: 13
size: .
V: TRBV7-3
D: .
DNA: TGTGCCAGCAGCTCTCCGCGGGCCTCTGGCTACACCTTC
CDR3: CASSSPRASGYTF

J: TRBJ1-5
length: 14
size: once
V: TRBV5-1
D: TRBD1
DNA: TGCGCCAGCAGCTTGGGGCAGGGGGATCAGCCCCAGCATTTT
CDR3: CASSLGQGDQPQHF

J: TRBJ1-1
length: 12
size: few
V: TRBV11-2
D: .
DNA: TGTGCCAGCAGCTTAGAGGCAGAGGGAGCTTTCTTT
CDR3: CASSLEAEGAFF

J: TRBJ2-7
length: 14
size: .
V: TRBV5-1
D: .
DNA: TGCGCCAGCGGCCTGGACAGTCCCCCCGACGAGCAGTACTTC
CDR3: CASGLDSPPDEQYF

J: TRBJ2-5
length: 13
size: .
V: TRBV30
D: .
DNA: TGTGCCTGGAGATCAGGGCCTTCGAGGACCCAGTACTTC
CDR3: CAWRSGPSRTQYF

J: TRBJ1-6
length: 16
size: once
V: TRBV3-1/TRBV3-2
D: .
DNA: TGTGCCAGCAGCCAGTTTCTCGGGGCTGAAGGTTCACCCCTCCACTTT
CDR3: CASSQFLGAEGSPLHF

J: TRBJ1-1
length: 13
size: .
V: TRBV9
D: TRBD1
DNA: TGTGCCAGCAGGGCAGGGGGCGAGACTGAAGCTTTCTTT
CDR3: CASRAGGETEAFF

J: TRBJ2-3
length: 16
size: .
V: TRBV7-6
D: TRBD1
DNA: TGTGCCAGCAGCTTAAGGGACAGGGGGCGAGGAGATACGCAGTATTTT
CDR3: CASSLRDRGRGDTQYF

J: TRBJ1-2
length: 15
size: .
V: TRBV18
D: TRBD1
DNA: TGTGCCAGCTCTCGCTCCTCGGGACAGAACTATGGCTACACCTTC
CDR3: CASSRSSGQNYGYTF

J: TRBJ1-2
length: 15
size: .
V: TRBV5-8
D: TRBD1
DNA: TGTGCCAGCAGCACCTACAGGGGGCCGAACTATGGCTACACCTTC
CDR3: CASSTYRGPNYGYTF

J: TRBJ2-3
length: 15
size: .
V: TRBV11-1
D: .
DNA: TGTGCCAGCAGTCCGGGAACCACGTTTTGGGATACGCAGTATTTT
CDR3: CASSPGTTFWDTQYF

J: TRBJ2-7
length: 14
size: .
V: TRBV13
D: TRBD1
DNA: TGTGCCAGCAGCTTGGGGACAGGGGTCCACGAGCAGTACTTC
CDR3: CASSLGTGVHEQYF

J: TRBJ2-2
length: 16
size: .
V: TRBV18
D: TRBD1
DNA: TGTGCCAGCTCACCACCGCAGGGGGCGAACACCGGGGAGCTGTTTTTT
CDR3: CASSPPQGANTGELFF

J: TRBJ1-2
length: 10
size: .
V: TRBV29-1
D: .
DNA: TGCAGCGTGGCTAACTATGGCTACACCTTC
CDR3: CSVANYGYTF

J: TRBJ2-2
length: 15
size: .
V: TRBV6-5
D: .
DNA: TGTGCCAGCAGTTACTCAGGGGGAATGGCCGGGGAGCTGTTTTTT
CDR3: CASSYSGGMAGELFF

J: TRBJ1-5
length: 13
size: .
V: TRBV6-1
D: .
DNA: TGTGCCAGCAGTGAAAACCGTTATCAGCCCCAGCATTTT
CDR3: CASSENRYQPQHF